This TCR beta chain was observed in a study of cytomegalovirus exposure and HLA in healthy donors. Study-wide points: The study listed about 150 cytomegalovirus-associated TCR beta chains.

The study ran its PCR with 60 Vbeta and 13 Jbeta primers. Sequencing was performed with immunoSEQ multiplex PCR; in TCRdb, only in-frame clones are kept and a portion is missing. The sample holds 85,000 to 130,000 clones, roughly 77% seen once. This clone was seen once. Its antigen is still unknown. The ends were cut back, 7 bases at V and 0 bases at J, with 14 bases in the middle. This CDR3 region has 14 residues. CDR1 is SQVTM and CDR2 is ANQGSEA in the germline V gene. The clonotype originates from a man aged 35-49 years in good health and CMV-seronegative. Specimen: PBMCs. The chain joins TRBV29-1 to TRBJ2-3; the D gene is possibly TRBD2 (5 bases). The CDR3 loop reads CSGAGPYSTDTQYF. The CDR3, as DNA: TGCAGCGGGGCGGGTCCTTATAGCACAGATACGCAGTATTTT.